The source of this T cell receptor beta chain is a study of technical replicates of blood from a handful of donors. Some clones are missing from TCRdb's copy, which holds only in-frame ones; the method was immunoSEQ multiplex PCR. Among approximately 44,000 clones, 96% were seen once, and the ten largest hold 0.37%. Germline assignment: CDR1 SNHLY and CDR2 FYNNEI. CDR3 size: 12 residues. The clonotype originates from a human donor in good health. Material: T cells isolated from PBMCs. V gene TRBV2 combines with J gene TRBJ2-5, with TRBD1 identical over 8 bases. CDR3 protein: CALGQGPETQYF. In DNA, the CDR3 is TGTGCTTTAGGACAGGGCCCCGAGACCCAGTACTTC.